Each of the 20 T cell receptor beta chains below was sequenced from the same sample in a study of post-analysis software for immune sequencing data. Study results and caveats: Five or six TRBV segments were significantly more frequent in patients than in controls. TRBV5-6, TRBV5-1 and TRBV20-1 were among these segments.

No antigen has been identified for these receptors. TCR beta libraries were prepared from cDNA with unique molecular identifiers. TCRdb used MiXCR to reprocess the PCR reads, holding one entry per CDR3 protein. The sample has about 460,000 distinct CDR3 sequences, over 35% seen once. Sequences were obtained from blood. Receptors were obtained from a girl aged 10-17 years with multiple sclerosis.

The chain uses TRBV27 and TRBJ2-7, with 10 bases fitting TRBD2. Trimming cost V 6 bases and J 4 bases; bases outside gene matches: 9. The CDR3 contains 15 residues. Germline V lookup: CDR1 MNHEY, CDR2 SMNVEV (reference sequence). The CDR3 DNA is TGTGCCAGCAGCAGTTTGGAAGCGGGAGGGTACGAGCAGTACTTC. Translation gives CASSSLEAGGYEQYF.

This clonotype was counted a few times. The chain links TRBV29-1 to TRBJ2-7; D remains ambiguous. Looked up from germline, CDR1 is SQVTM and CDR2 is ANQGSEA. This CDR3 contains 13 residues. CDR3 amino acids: CNVKGRVIDEQYF. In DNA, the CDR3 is TGCAACGTGAAGGGCCGTGTAATCGACGAGCAGTACTTC.

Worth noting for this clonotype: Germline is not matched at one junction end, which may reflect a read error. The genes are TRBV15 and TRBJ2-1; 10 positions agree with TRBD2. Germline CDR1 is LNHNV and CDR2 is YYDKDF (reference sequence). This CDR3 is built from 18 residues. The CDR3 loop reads CATSGDPPTSGPYNEQFF. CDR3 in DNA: TGTGCCACCAGCGGAGATCCCCCGACTAGCGGGCCCTACAATGAGCAGTTCTTC.

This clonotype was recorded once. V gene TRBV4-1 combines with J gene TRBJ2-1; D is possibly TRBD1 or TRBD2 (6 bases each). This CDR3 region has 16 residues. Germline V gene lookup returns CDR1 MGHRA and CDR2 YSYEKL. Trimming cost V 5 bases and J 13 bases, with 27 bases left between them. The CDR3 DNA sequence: TGCGCCAGCAGCGCAATCGTACAGGGAGGTAAAGAGACCCAGTTCTTC. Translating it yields CASSAIVQGGKETQFF.

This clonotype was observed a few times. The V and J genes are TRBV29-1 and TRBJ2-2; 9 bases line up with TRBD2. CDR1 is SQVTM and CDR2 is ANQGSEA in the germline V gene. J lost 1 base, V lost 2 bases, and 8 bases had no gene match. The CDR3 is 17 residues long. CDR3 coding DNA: TGCAGCGTTGAATCGTCCTGGACTAGCGTGAACACCGGGGAGCTGTTTTTT. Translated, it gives CSVESSWTSVNTGELFF.

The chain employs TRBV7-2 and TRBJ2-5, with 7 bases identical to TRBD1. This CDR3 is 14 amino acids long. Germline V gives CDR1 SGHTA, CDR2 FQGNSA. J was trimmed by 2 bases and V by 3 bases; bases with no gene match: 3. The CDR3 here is CASSFGTAQETQYF. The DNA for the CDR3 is TGTGCCAGCAGCTTTGGGACAGCACAAGAGACCCAGTACTTC.

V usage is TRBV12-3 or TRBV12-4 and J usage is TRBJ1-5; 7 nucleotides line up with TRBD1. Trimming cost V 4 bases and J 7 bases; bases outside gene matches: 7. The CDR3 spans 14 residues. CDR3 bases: TGTGCCAGCAGTTCGCTAGGGGGCGGGCAGCCCCAGCATTTT. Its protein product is CASSSLGGGQPQHF.

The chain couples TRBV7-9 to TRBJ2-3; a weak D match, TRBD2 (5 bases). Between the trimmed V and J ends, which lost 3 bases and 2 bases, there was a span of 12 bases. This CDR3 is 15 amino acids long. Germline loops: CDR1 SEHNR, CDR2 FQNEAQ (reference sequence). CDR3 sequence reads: CASSLSSIFTDTQYF. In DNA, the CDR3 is TGTGCCAGCAGCTTGTCTAGCATTTTCACAGATACGCAGTATTTT.

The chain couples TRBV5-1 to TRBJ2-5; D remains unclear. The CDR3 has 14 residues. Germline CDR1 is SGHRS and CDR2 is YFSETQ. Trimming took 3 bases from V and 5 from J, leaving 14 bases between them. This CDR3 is CASSSGFEDETQYF. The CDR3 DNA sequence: TGCGCCAGCAGCTCTGGTTTCGAGGATGAGACCCAGTACTTC.

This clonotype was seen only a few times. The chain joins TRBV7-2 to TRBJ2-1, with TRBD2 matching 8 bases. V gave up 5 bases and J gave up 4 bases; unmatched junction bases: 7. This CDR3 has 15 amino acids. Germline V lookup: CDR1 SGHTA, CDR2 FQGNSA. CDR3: CASSPAGVAYNEQFF. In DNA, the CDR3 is TGTGCCAGCAGCCCAGCGGGAGTCGCTTACAATGAGCAGTTCTTC. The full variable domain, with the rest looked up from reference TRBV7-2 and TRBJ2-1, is GAGVSQSPSNKVTEKGKDVELRCDPISGHTALYWYRQSLGQGLEFLIYFQGNSAPDKSGLPSDRFSAERTGGSVSTLTIQRTQQEDSAVYLCASSPAGVAYNEQFFGPGTRLTVL.

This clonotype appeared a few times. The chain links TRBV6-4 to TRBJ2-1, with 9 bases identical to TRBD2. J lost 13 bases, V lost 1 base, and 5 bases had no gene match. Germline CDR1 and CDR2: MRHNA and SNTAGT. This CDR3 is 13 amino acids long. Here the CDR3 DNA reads TGTGCCAGCAGTGACTTAGCGGGAGAATCTCAGTTCTTC. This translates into CASSDLAGESQFF.

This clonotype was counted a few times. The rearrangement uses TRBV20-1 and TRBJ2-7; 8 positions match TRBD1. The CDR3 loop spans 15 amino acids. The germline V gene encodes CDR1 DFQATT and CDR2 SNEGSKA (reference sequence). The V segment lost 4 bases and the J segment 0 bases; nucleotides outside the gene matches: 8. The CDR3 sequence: CSANVGQELSYEQYF. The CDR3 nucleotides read TGCAGTGCTAATGTGGGACAGGAACTCTCCTACGAGCAGTACTTC.

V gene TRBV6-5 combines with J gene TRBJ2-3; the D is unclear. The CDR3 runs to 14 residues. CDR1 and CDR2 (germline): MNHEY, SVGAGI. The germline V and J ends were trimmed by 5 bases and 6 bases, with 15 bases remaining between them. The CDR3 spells CASSTVGLSDTQYF. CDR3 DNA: TGTGCCAGCAGTACCGTTGGGCTCAGCGATACGCAGTATTTT.

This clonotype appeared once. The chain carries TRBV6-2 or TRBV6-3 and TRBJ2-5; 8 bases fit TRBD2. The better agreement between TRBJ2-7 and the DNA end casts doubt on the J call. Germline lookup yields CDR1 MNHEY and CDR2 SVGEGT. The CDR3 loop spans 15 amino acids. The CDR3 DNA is TGTGCCAGCAGTTATAAGCCGGGAGGGCCCCACGAGCAGTACTTC. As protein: CASSYKPGGPHEQYF.

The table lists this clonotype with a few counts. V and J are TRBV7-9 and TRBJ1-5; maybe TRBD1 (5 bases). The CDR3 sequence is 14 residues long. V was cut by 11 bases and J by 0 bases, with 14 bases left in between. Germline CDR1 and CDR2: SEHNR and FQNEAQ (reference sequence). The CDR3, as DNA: TGTGCCGCCGGGGGAGGTAATAGCAATCAGCCCCAGCATTTT. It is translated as CAAGGGNSNQPQHF.

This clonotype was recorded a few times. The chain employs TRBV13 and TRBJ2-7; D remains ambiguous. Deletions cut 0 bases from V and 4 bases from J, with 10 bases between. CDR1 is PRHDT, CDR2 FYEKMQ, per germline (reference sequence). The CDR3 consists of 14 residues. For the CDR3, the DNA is TGTGCCAGCAGCTTAGGACCCGTGGGGTACGAGCAGTACTTC. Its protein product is CASSLGPVGYEQYF.

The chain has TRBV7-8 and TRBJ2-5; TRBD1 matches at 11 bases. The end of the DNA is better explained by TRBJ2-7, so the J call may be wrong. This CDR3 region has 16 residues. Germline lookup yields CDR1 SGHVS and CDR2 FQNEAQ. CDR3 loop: CASSLARGQGAYEQYF. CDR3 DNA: TGTGCCAGCAGCTTAGCGAGGGGACAGGGGGCCTACGAGCAGTACTTC.

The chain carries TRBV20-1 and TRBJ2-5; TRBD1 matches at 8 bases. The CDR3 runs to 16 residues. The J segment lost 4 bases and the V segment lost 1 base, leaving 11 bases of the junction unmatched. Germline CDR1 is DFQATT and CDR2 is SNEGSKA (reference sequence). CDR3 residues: CSARGTSRGQGETQYF. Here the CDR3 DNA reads TGCAGTGCTAGAGGTACAAGCAGGGGGCAAGGAGAGACCCAGTACTTC.

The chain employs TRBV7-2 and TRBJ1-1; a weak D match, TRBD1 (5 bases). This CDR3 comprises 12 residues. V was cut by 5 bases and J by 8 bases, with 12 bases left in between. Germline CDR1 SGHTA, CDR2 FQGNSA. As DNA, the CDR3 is TGTGCCAGCAGCCCCCCCAACAGGGAAGCTTTCTTT. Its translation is CASSPPNREAFF.

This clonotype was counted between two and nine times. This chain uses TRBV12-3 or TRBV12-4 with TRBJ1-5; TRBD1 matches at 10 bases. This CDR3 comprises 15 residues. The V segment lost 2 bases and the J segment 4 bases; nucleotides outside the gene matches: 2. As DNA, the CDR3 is TGTGCCAGCAGTTTAAGGGACAGGGGTAATCAGCCCCAGCATTTT. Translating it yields CASSLRDRGNQPQHF.